This TCR beta chain was sequenced for a study of blood T cell repertoires in COVID-19. As for the study in general: From T cells, B-cell-depleted T cells, or PBMCs came the material, which was cDNA or gDNA.

This table comes from immunoSEQ multiplex PCR, and its TCRdb copy is limited to in-frame clones, with some not included. The data contain 200,000 to 250,000 clones, about 82% of them singletons. Participants were aged roughly 18 to 90 years, lived in 20 to 25 US areas, and enrolled virtually. Cohorts were based on clinical histories the participants reported. Resolution of symptoms, clearance, or two negative PCRs was present in recovered Cohort 3 donors. Germline values: CDR1 SNHLY, CDR2 FYNNEI. The CDR3 contains 12 residues. Trimming left V 6 bases short and J 4 bases short, with 7 bases between. V and J are TRBV2 and TRBJ1-5, with D perhaps matching TRBD1 (6 bases). Sequencing input: PBMCs or T cells enriched from blood (not recorded which). This clonotype originated in a woman in her forties or fifties who had recovered from COVID-19. In DNA form, the CDR3 reads TGTGCCAGCAGGGACAGAAATCAGCCCCAGCATTTT. It is translated as CASRDRNQPQHF.